The 28 T cell receptor beta chains below all came from one sample that was sequenced in a study of T cells in Graves' hyperthyroidism and ophthalmopathy. It was RNA transcripts that yielded the amplified TCR beta CDR3 regions. A set of HTBI primers served as the primers for a first-round RT-PCR of the TCR CDR3. TCRdb re-called the multiplex PCR reads through MiXCR, storing one row per CDR3 protein. The sample has over 700,000 distinct CDR3 sequences; 35% to 45% are singletons. The sample taken for sequencing was blood. The receptor set was obtained from a man younger than 35 with Graves' hyperthyroidism.

The J gene is TRBJ2-7, the V gene TRBV12-3 or TRBV12-4; D not certain. The CDR3 runs 11 residues. The germline V and J ends were trimmed by 4 bases and 5 bases, with 6 bases remaining between them. CDR3 DNA sequence: TGTGCCAGCAGTTCGCGTAACGAGCAGTACTTC. Protein: CASSSRNEQYF.

Worth noting for this clonotype: A single base separates this from a much larger clone, so it may be a read error. V is TRBV11-2 and J is TRBJ1-6, with TRBD1 as a possible D gene (6 bases). CDR3 length: 14 residues. Germline values: CDR1 SGHAT, CDR2 FQNNGV. Deletions cut 5 bases from V and 9 bases from J, with 14 bases between. The chain's CDR3 is CASSPGLGGSPLHF. CDR3 sequence (DNA): TGTGCCAGCAGCCCAGGACTAGGGGGTTCACCCCTCCACTTT.

The genes are TRBV6-5 and TRBJ1-2; D is perhaps TRBD1 (5 bases). This CDR3 comprises 15 residues. The germline V and J ends were trimmed by 5 bases and 4 bases, with 17 bases remaining between them. CDR1 is MNHEY, CDR2 SVGAGI, per germline. The CDR3, as DNA: TGTGCCAGCAGTCCCCCGAGGGACCGATCCTATGGCTACACCTTC. This gives the protein CASSPPRDRSYGYTF.

This clonotype was observed a handful of times. The gene calls are TRBV10-3 and TRBJ2-7; D is unclear. The CDR3 runs 15 residues. The ends were cut back, 2 bases at V and 0 bases at J, with 11 bases in the middle. CDR1 and CDR2 from the germline V gene are ENHRY and SYGVKD. The CDR3, as DNA: TGTGCCATCAGTGAGGTTGCACTTAGCTCCTACGAGCAGTACTTC. Protein product: CAISEVALSSYEQYF.

In this sample, this clonotype turned up many times. The chain has TRBV7-3 and TRBJ2-6; 7 bases align to TRBD1. The CDR3 runs to 16 residues. Germline V CDR1 and CDR2: SGHTA, FQGTGA. V lost 1 base and J lost 2; bases outside the gene matches: 2. The CDR3 bases are TGTGCCAGCAGCTTAAGAGGGGGCGCTGGGGCCAACGTCCTGACTTTC. Translating gives CASSLRGGAGANVLTF.

This clonotype was detected many times. The chain joins TRBV29-1 to TRBJ2-7; maybe TRBD1 (5 bases). V was clipped by 0 bases and J by 0 bases, with 6 bases between them. Germline CDR1 is SQVTM and CDR2 is ANQGSEA. The CDR3 has 13 residues. CDR3 DNA sequence: TGCAGCGTTGAAGAGGACACCTCCTACGAGCAGTACTTC. Protein product: CSVEEDTSYEQYF.

This clonotype has ten or more counts. J is TRBJ2-7 and V is TRBV2; 8 bases agree with TRBD1. The germline V gene encodes CDR1 SNHLY and CDR2 FYNNEI. The CDR3 sequence is 13 residues long. Trimming removed 6 bases from V and 4 bases from J; junction bases left unmatched: 5. The CDR3 region has the DNA TGTGCCAGCAGAAGACAGGGGTTGTACGAGCAGTACTTC. Protein product: CASRRQGLYEQYF.

This clonotype was picked up many times. This chain's CDR3 is CSGFAAPGELFF. The CDR3 bases are TGCAGCGGATTCGCGGCTCCCGGGGAGCTGTTTTTT. The genes are TRBV29-1 and TRBJ2-2, with D unresolved. V lost 7 bases and J lost 6, with 12 bases in between. Germline V gene lookup returns CDR1 SQVTM and CDR2 ANQGSEA. This CDR3 is built from 12 residues.

This clonotype was picked up many times. V usage is TRBV7-6 and J usage is TRBJ1-1, with D unresolved. V shed 5 bases and J shed 3 bases, with 10 bases lying between them. Germline V CDR1 and CDR2: SGHVS, FNYEAQ. The CDR3 has 13 residues. The CDR3 here is CASSPGPYTEAFF. The CDR3 bases are TGTGCCAGCAGCCCCGGACCCTACACTGAAGCTTTCTTT. The full variable domain, in which reference TRBV7-6 and TRBJ1-1 provide the parts outside the CDR3, is GAGVSQSPRYKVTKRGQDVALRCDPISGHVSLYWYRQALGQGPEFLTYFNYEAQQDKSGLPNDRFSAERPEGSISTLTIQRTEQRDSAMYRCASSPGPYTEAFFGQGTRLTVV.

At least ten counts were recorded for this clonotype. V usage is TRBV7-9 and J usage is TRBJ1-2, with 8 bases fitting TRBD1. V trimming: 5 bases; J trimming: 2 bases; junction bases outside the gene matches: 4. Germline CDR1 SEHNR, CDR2 FQNEAQ (reference sequence). The CDR3 covers 14 residues. The CDR3 loop is CASSAGDRNYGYTF. The CDR3 DNA follows: TGTGCCAGCAGCGCGGGGGACAGGAACTATGGCTACACCTTC.

Note on this clonotype: The junction shows a germline mismatch at one end, possibly a read error. The chain is built from TRBV4-1 and TRBJ1-2; D might be TRBD1 (5 bases). The CDR3 totals 15 residues. Germline assignment: CDR1 MGHRA and CDR2 YSYEKL. The CDR3 sequence: CASSAGALEHYGYTF. CDR3 in DNA: TGTGCCAGCAGCGCCGGGGCCTTAGAACACTATGGCTACACCTTC.

Ten or more counts support this clonotype. The chain joins TRBV7-6 to TRBJ2-5; D is perhaps TRBD2 (5 bases). The CDR3 length is 14 residues. Trimming removed 3 bases at V and 3 bases at J, with 11 bases between. Germline assignment: CDR1 SGHVS and CDR2 FNYEAQ. CDR3 amino acids: CASSFGGPKETQYF. CDR3 coding DNA: TGTGCCAGCAGCTTTGGAGGTCCAAAAGAGACCCAGTACTTC.

V gene TRBV19 combines with J gene TRBJ2-7; D is possibly TRBD2 (5 bases). The DNA end is more similar to TRBJ2-1, so the J call may be wrong. The germline CDR1 and CDR2 sequences are LNHDA and SQIVND (reference sequence). This CDR3 is built from 12 residues. The CDR3 DNA follows: TGTGCCACCCAGACGGGGTCATGGGAGCAGTTCTTC. Amino acids: CATQTGSWEQFF.

V usage is TRBV12-3 or TRBV12-4 and J usage is TRBJ2-2; a possible D gene is TRBD2 (5 bases). The CDR3 is 14 residues long. Trimming stripped 3 bases from V and 2 bases from J, with 7 bases between. The CDR3 region is CASSFDYNTGELFF. The CDR3 DNA sequence: TGTGCCAGCAGTTTTGACTATAACACCGGGGAGCTGTTTTTT.

This clonotype appeared a single time. The chain couples TRBV9 to TRBJ2-1; D is unclear. The length of the CDR3 is 15 residues. Trimming left V 0 bases short and J 3 bases short, with 10 bases between. Germline loops: CDR1 SGDLS, CDR2 YYNGEE. The CDR3 loop reads CASSVASDHYNEQFF. The CDR3, as DNA: TGTGCCAGCAGCGTAGCCAGCGACCACTACAATGAGCAGTTCTTC.

In its sample, this clonotype was seen many times. The V and J genes are TRBV29-1 and TRBJ1-1; D is possibly TRBD1 (6 bases). Trimming removed 6 bases at V and 0 bases at J, with 11 bases between. Germline assignment: CDR1 SQVTM and CDR2 ANQGSEA. CDR3 length equals 13 residues. In DNA form, the CDR3 reads TGCAGCGTCCAAAGGGACATGAACACTGAAGCTTTCTTT. Protein: CSVQRDMNTEAFF.

There are many counts of this clonotype. This chain links TRBV7-9 with TRBJ1-1; 7 bases align to TRBD1. Germline V gene lookup returns CDR1 SEHNR and CDR2 FQNEAQ (reference sequence). There are 14 residues in the CDR3. J was trimmed by 0 bases and V by 4 bases; bases with no gene match: 2. CDR3 nucleotide sequence: TGTGCCAGCAGCTACAGGGGAATGAACACTGAAGCTTTCTTT. This gives the protein CASSYRGMNTEAFF.

The chain employs TRBV2 and TRBJ2-7, with D possibly TRBD1 on 6 matching bases. The CDR3 totals 13 residues. Germline CDR1 reads SNHLY; CDR2 reads FYNNEI. V was shortened by 8 bases and J by 5 bases, with 16 bases between the two germline ends. This CDR3 reads CASSPQGIHEQYF. CDR3 nucleotide sequence: TGTGCCAGCTCACCACAGGGTATCCACGAGCAGTACTTC.

The chain uses TRBV7-9 and TRBJ1-1; 9 bases match TRBD1. The length of the CDR3 is 16 residues. Germline values: CDR1 SEHNR, CDR2 FQNEAQ (reference sequence). V was pared by 4 bases and J by 4 bases, with 10 bases of the junction left unmatched. CDR3 nucleotides: TGTGCCAGCAGCTCGGGACAGGGATGGATGAGCACTGAAGCTTTCTTT. Its protein is CASSSGQGWMSTEAFF.

Worth noting for this clonotype: The junction shows a germline mismatch at one end, possibly a read error. This chain connects TRBV5-1 to TRBJ1-2; tentative D call: TRBD1 (5 bases). Germline-derived CDR1 and CDR2 are SGHRS and YFSETQ. This CDR3 has 13 amino acids. Here the CDR3 reads CASSGAVNYGYTF. CDR3 coding DNA: TGTGCCAGCAGCGGGGCGGTAAACTATGGCTACACCTTC.

The rearrangement links TRBV19 to TRBJ2-7; D unresolved. This CDR3 region has 13 residues. V lost 9 bases and J 2 bases, leaving 14 bases between the germline ends. From germline, CDR1 is LNHDA and CDR2 SQIVND (reference sequence). CDR3 coding DNA: TGTGCCAGCAGTCCGAGCTGGCCCTACGAGCAGTACTTC. This sequence encodes CASSPSWPYEQYF.

The sample holds a few counts of this clonotype. The rearrangement links TRBV5-1 to TRBJ2-2; 9 nucleotides match TRBD1. Unmatched junction bases numbered 8, after V lost 5 bases and J lost 6 bases. Germline V gives CDR1 SGHRS, CDR2 YFSETQ. This CDR3 has 15 residues. The CDR3 here is CASSRDRGMAGELFF. CDR3 DNA: TGCGCCAGCAGTCGAGACAGGGGGATGGCCGGGGAGCTGTTTTTT.

This chain uses TRBV5-1 with TRBJ2-7; D may be TRBD1 (6 bases). CDR3 length: 15 amino acids. CDR1 and CDR2 (germline): SGHRS, YFSETQ. With 4 bases removed from V and 3 bases from J, the gap between germline ends came to 17 bases. CDR3 nucleotide sequence: TGCGCCAGCAGCATAGACACAGGGTCTCGCTACGAGCAGTACTTC. It yields the protein CASSIDTGSRYEQYF.

The V and J genes are TRBV11-2 and TRBJ1-1, with D unresolved. The CDR3 length is 13 residues. CDR1 is SGHAT, CDR2 FQNNGV, per germline. V was cut by 2 bases and J by 7 bases, with 11 bases left in between. CDR3 region: CASSLRLAGEAFF. Here the CDR3 DNA reads TGTGCCAGCAGCTTAAGGTTAGCGGGTGAAGCTTTCTTT.

This clonotype was counted between two and nine times. The V call is TRBV5-8, the J call TRBJ2-7; D possibly matches TRBD1 or TRBD2 (5 bases each). V dropped 4 bases and J dropped 13 bases, with 15 bases sitting between them. The CDR3 length is 11 residues. Germline CDR1 SGHTS, CDR2 YDEGEE. CDR3 sequence reads: CASSARGSHYF. As DNA, the CDR3 is TGTGCCAGCAGCGCCCGGGGCTCCCACTACTTC.

This clonotype appeared many times. The rearrangement uses TRBV19 and TRBJ1-5; D call uncertain. Between the trimmed V and J ends, which lost 4 bases and 10 bases, there was a span of 17 bases. CDR1 and CDR2 (germline): LNHDA, SQIVND (reference sequence). This CDR3 spans 14 amino acids. CDR3 nucleotides: TGTGCCAGTAGTACTACCCCCCCCGGAGGCCCCCAGCATTTT. As protein: CASSTTPPGGPQHF.

As regards this clonotype: A much larger clonotype is one base distant, so this may be a read error. The rearrangement uses TRBV2 and TRBJ2-5; 8 nucleotides agree with TRBD2. The CDR3 sequence is 13 residues long. Germline lookup yields CDR1 SNHLY and CDR2 FYNNEI. The V gene end was trimmed by 6 bases and the J gene end by 4 bases; junction bases not matched to a gene: 4. CDR3 in DNA: TGTGCCAGCAGAGGGACTAGGAGAGAGACCCAGTACTTC. It specifies CASRGTRRETQYF.

Points on this clonotype: This clone may be a read error of a much larger clone one base away. CDR3 bases: TGCGCCAGCAGGCCTCCGGGACAGAGGGTACATGAAGCTTTCTTT. Amino acid sequence: CASRPPGQRVHEAFF. The chain carries TRBV5-1 and TRBJ1-1; 7 positions agree with TRBD1. This CDR3 has 15 residues. The ends lost 5 bases at V and 7 bases at J; junction bases unmatched: 14. CDR1 is SGHRS and CDR2 is YFSETQ in the germline V gene. Combining the CDR3 with reference TRBV5-1 and TRBJ1-1 gives the whole variable domain KAGVTQTPRYLIKTRGQQVTLSCSPISGHRSVSWYQQTPGQGLQFLFEYFSETQRNKGNFPGRFSGRQFSNSRSEMNVSTLELGDSALYLCASRPPGQRVHEAFFGQGTRLTVV.